The next 8 T cell receptor beta chains were all read from a single sample in a study of identical twins. TCRdb independently ran MiXCR on the 5' RACE reads; one entry per CDR3 protein. The repertoire holds hundreds of thousands of distinct CDR3 sequences, with about 12% as singletons. The same data also went into a second study, on yellow fever vaccine responses in identical twins.

Sequencing was done on a sample of PBMCs. The origin of the receptors is a woman aged 18-29 years in good health.

The rearrangement joins TRBV5-1 to TRBJ2-5, with D perhaps TRBD1 or TRBD2 (5 bases each). In germline, CDR1 is SGHRS, CDR2 YFSETQ. The V gene lost 2 bases and the J gene lost 5 bases, with 19 bases spanning the gap. This CDR3 comprises 16 residues. CDR3 protein: CASSLRRTGPQETQYF. In DNA form, the CDR3 reads TGCGCCAGCAGCTTACGCCGGACGGGGCCTCAGGAGACCCAGTACTTC.

The chain recombines TRBV27 with TRBJ2-7, with D hard to call. The CDR3 is 13 amino acids. CDR1 is MNHEY, CDR2 SMNVEV, per germline (reference sequence). Trimming left V 2 bases short and J 5 bases short, with 10 bases between. This chain's CDR3 is CASSLGANHEQYF. As DNA, the CDR3 is TGTGCCAGCAGTTTAGGTGCTAATCACGAGCAGTACTTC.

The rearrangement uses TRBV3-1 and TRBJ2-1; D gene uncertain. The V and J ends lost 0 bases and 10 bases respectively, with 16 bases between them. The CDR3 is 15 amino acids. CDR1 is LGHDT and CDR2 is YNNKEL in the germline V gene (reference sequence). The CDR3 is CASSQEAIPSREQFF. For the CDR3, the DNA is TGTGCCAGCAGCCAAGAAGCGATTCCCTCCCGGGAGCAGTTCTTC.

This clonotype has ten or more counts. This rearrangement joins TRBV7-9 to TRBJ2-3; 8 bases match TRBD2. The CDR3 loop spans 16 amino acids. CDR1 is SEHNR, CDR2 FQNEAQ, per germline (reference sequence). Unmatched junction bases numbered 4, after V lost 0 bases and J lost 2 bases. CDR3 residues: CASSLAIAGTTDTQYF. The CDR3 DNA reads as TGTGCCAGCAGCTTAGCAATAGCGGGGACCACAGATACGCAGTATTTT. The full variable domain, completed using reference TRBV7-9 and TRBJ2-3, is DTGVSQNPRHKITKRGQNVTFRCDPISEHNRLYWYRQTLGQGPEFLTYFQNEAQLEKSRLLSDRFSAERPKGSFSTLEIQRTEQGDSAMYLCASSLAIAGTTDTQYFGPGTRLTVL.

In this sample, this clonotype turned up many times. V gene TRBV3-1 combines with J gene TRBJ2-1; perhaps TRBD2 as D (6 bases). V lost 5 bases to trimming and J lost 1 base, with 18 bases between them. CDR1 is LGHDT, CDR2 YNNKEL, per germline (reference sequence). The CDR3 is made up of 17 amino acids. CDR3 DNA sequence: TGTGCCAGCAGCTCACGGAGGGCCCTTCAATCCTACAATGAGCAGTTCTTC. The encoded protein is CASSSRRALQSYNEQFF.

This clonotype showed up many times. The chain carries TRBV5-1 and TRBJ1-1; 7 bases match TRBD1. Unmatched junction bases numbered 10, after V lost 0 bases and J lost 5 bases. The CDR3 totals 16 residues. CDR1 is SGHRS, CDR2 YFSETQ, per germline. The CDR3 loop reads CASSLATTGWGTEAFF. The DNA for the CDR3 is TGCGCCAGCAGCTTGGCTACGACAGGGTGGGGGACTGAAGCTTTCTTT.

The V gene is TRBV20-1, the J gene TRBJ2-1; no clear D gene. The CDR3 runs 12 residues. Germline loops: CDR1 DFQATT, CDR2 SNEGSKA (reference sequence). V lost 6 bases and J 6 bases, leaving 12 bases between the germline ends. CDR3 sequence: CSATGRPNEQFF. The CDR3 DNA reads TGCAGTGCCACGGGCCGGCCCAATGAGCAGTTCTTC.

This clonotype came up a few times. A read error may produce the germline difference seen at one junction end. This chain uses TRBV6-1 with TRBJ2-5; tentative D call: TRBD2 (6 bases). The CDR3 spans 15 residues. Germline lookup yields CDR1 MNHNS and CDR2 SASEGT. CDR3 sequence reads: CASSQAGATQETQYF. The CDR3 region has the DNA TGTGCCAGCAGTCAAGCGGGTGCTACCCAAGAGACCCAGTACTTC.